This is a list of T cell receptor beta chains from one sample in a study of identical twins. From the 5' RACE reads, TCRdb called clonotypes with MiXCR, one entry per CDR3 protein. In the table there are some 630,000 distinct CDR3 sequences, 7.1% of which are singletons. The same sample was also studied in work on yellow fever vaccine responses in identical twins.

Input material: PBMCs. The receptor source for this set is a young woman in good health. CDR3s include the opening cysteine and the closing phenylalanine or tryptophan. Each record gives: V gene, D gene, J gene, CDR3 length, clone size, CDR3 protein, CDR3 DNA. The D gene is left open where the match is weak. Not every row has a clone size; where given, it reads once, few, many or a size class.

TRBV12-5	TRBD2	TRBJ2-3	16	many	CASGLVPGLSTDTQYF	TGTGCTAGTGGTTTGGTACCGGGACTAAGCACAGATACGCAGTATTTT
TRBV20-1	-	TRBJ1-1	14	few	CSAIEGGANTEAFF	TGCAGTGCTATCGAGGGGGGAGCGAACACTGAAGCTTTCTTT
TRBV20-1	TRBD1	TRBJ2-1	13	many	CSANDRERNEQFF	TGCAGTGCTAACGACAGGGAGCGCAATGAGCAGTTCTTC
TRBV5-1	TRBD1	TRBJ2-1	14	-	CASSGKTGNNEQFF	TGCGCCAGCAGCGGAAAGACAGGGAACAATGAGCAGTTCTTC
TRBV29-1	TRBD2	TRBJ2-3	21	few	CSTAGRGGTSGTLASTDTQYF	TGCAGCACTGCTGGCCGAGGAGGGACTAGCGGGACATTGGCTAGCACAGATACGCAGTATTTT
TRBV5-6	-	TRBJ2-5	12	-	CASSLTPETQYF	TGTGCCAGCAGCTTGACCCCGGAGACCCAGTACTTC
TRBV12-3/TRBV12-4	-	TRBJ2-3	17	many	CARKRKFEGDSTDTQYF	TGTGCCAGGAAGCGGAAATTCGAGGGAGATAGCACAGATACGCAGTATTTT
TRBV5-1	-	TRBJ2-1	17	many	CASSLAGAKSSYNEQFF	TGCGCCAGCAGCTTGGCCGGGGCGAAAAGCTCCTACAATGAGCAGTTCTTC
TRBV20-1	TRBD2	TRBJ2-5	15	-	CSARVWRGEKETQYF	TGCAGTGCTAGAGTGTGGCGGGGGGAAAAAGAGACCCAGTACTTC
TRBV5-1	-	TRBJ1-2	15	many	CASSPGSTDNYGYTF	TGCGCCAGCAGCCCCGGGTCGACAGATAACTATGGCTACACCTTC
TRBV7-2	TRBD1	TRBJ1-2	16	-	CASSPGQGARNYGYTF	TGTGCCAGCAGCCCCGGACAGGGGGCAAGAAACTATGGCTACACCTTC
TRBV25-1	-	TRBJ2-7	14	few	CASSERYERYEQYF	TGTGCCAGCAGTGAACGGTATGAGCGATACGAGCAGTACTTC
TRBV12-3/TRBV12-4	TRBD1	TRBJ1-6	15	many	CASSLGGTENSPLHF	TGTGCCAGCAGTTTAGGTGGGACAGAGAATTCACCCCTCCACTTT
TRBV4-1	-	TRBJ1-2	15	-	CASSQVKDGFYGYTF	TGCGCCAGCAGCCAAGTGAAGGACGGATTTTATGGCTACACCTTC
TRBV6-1	-	TRBJ2-7	15	-	CASSERRNPFYEQYF	TGTGCCAGCAGTGAGCGCCGGAACCCGTTCTACGAGCAGTACTTC
TRBV29-1	TRBD1	TRBJ1-1	15	few	CSVGGQGIGDTEAFF	TGCAGCGTTGGGGGACAGGGGATAGGGGACACTGAAGCTTTCTTT
TRBV29-1	-	TRBJ1-1	11	few	CSTEENTEAFF	TGCAGCACTGAGGAGAACACTGAAGCTTTCTTT
TRBV12-3/TRBV12-4	TRBD2	TRBJ2-2	18	few	CASCLRLTSGANTGELFF	TGTGCCAGCTGTCTGAGGCTTACTAGCGGAGCGAACACCGGGGAGCTGTTTTTT
TRBV9	TRBD2	TRBJ2-5	16	few	CASSVGAGGLRETQYF	TGTGCCAGCAGCGTAGGAGCGGGAGGTTTGCGGGAGACCCAGTACTTC
TRBV7-9	TRBD2	TRBJ2-7	15	-	CASSLVSSGSYEQYF	TGTGCCAGCAGCTTAGTGTCTAGCGGGAGTTACGAGCAGTACTTC
TRBV27	-	TRBJ2-7	15	few	CASSFRDPSSYEQYF	TGTGCCAGCAGTTTCCGGGATCCGAGCTCCTACGAGCAGTACTTC
TRBV5-1	-	TRBJ2-7	13	few	CASSFAGSYEQYF	TGCGCCAGCAGCTTTGCCGGCTCCTACGAGCAGTACTTC
TRBV11-1	TRBD1	TRBJ1-2	14	few	CASRQDRGHGGYTF	TGTGCCAGCAGGCAAGACAGGGGGCACGGTGGCTACACCTTC
TRBV18	TRBD2	TRBJ2-1	16	-	CASSTGLAGGTNEQFF	TGTGCCAGCTCAACTGGACTAGCGGGAGGGACGAATGAGCAGTTCTTC
TRBV3-1	TRBD2	TRBJ2-7	17	-	CATSPLGLAGDGDEQYF	TGTGCCACCAGCCCTCTGGGACTAGCGGGAGACGGGGACGAGCAGTACTTC
TRBV24-1	TRBD2	TRBJ2-1	18	many	CATSDPASSGRGYNEQFF	TGTGCCACCAGTGACCCTGCTTCGAGCGGGAGGGGTTACAATGAGCAGTTCTTC
TRBV3-1	TRBD2	TRBJ2-1	18	-	CASSLRTSGRGSYNEQFF	TGTGCCAGCAGCCTACGGACTAGCGGGAGGGGCTCCTACAATGAGCAGTTCTTC
TRBV11-2	-	TRBJ1-1	13	few	CASSRVGVTEAFF	TGTGCCAGCAGCAGAGTGGGGGTTACTGAAGCTTTCTTT
TRBV5-1	TRBD1	TRBJ2-5	16	many	CASSFPDRRFQETQYF	TGCGCCAGCAGCTTCCCGGACAGGAGGTTCCAAGAGACCCAGTACTTC
TRBV12-3/TRBV12-4	-	TRBJ1-2	13	many	CASRAGTTYGYTF	TGTGCCAGCAGGGCCGGGACGACCTATGGCTACACCTTC